One sample yielded the 20 T cell receptor beta chains listed below, sequenced in a study of blood T cells in healthy people across ages. Through a sample-barcoded 5' primer and a J-beta primer mix, a second PCR was run for roughly 6 to 11 cycles. TCRdb re-analysed the 5' RACE reads in MiXCR, keeping a single row per CDR3 protein. The repertoire holds some 920,000 distinct CDR3 sequences, with roughly 51% as singletons. The specimen was blood. The receptors were gathered from an older woman in good health.

This clonotype was seen more than once but under ten times. V and J are TRBV20-1 and TRBJ2-1; tentative D call: TRBD2 (5 bases). The CDR3 is made up of 14 amino acids. Looked up from germline, CDR1 is DFQATT and CDR2 is SNEGSKA (reference sequence). The V gene lost 6 bases and the J gene lost 6 bases, with 18 bases spanning the gap. In DNA form, the CDR3 reads TGCAGTGCGGCGAGGGCTGCGACGGGCAATGAGCAGTTCTTC. Encoded protein: CSAARAATGNEQFF.

In nucleotides, the CDR3 is TGTGCCAGCAGCCAAGCCCAACCGGGAGTGGTATACGAGCAGTACTTC. Its protein is CASSQAQPGVVYEQYF. This chain joins TRBV4-2 and TRBJ2-5; tentative D call: TRBD2 (6 bases). TRBJ2-7 matches the DNA end more closely, so the J call is doubtful. The CDR3 loop spans 16 amino acids. Per the germline V gene, CDR1 is LGHNA and CDR2 is YNFKEQ.

The rearrangement links TRBV11-1 to TRBJ2-7; D is ambiguous. CDR1 and CDR2 (germline): SGHAT, FQDESV (reference sequence). V lost 2 bases and J 2 bases, leaving 10 bases between the germline ends. This CDR3 is 14 amino acids long. As DNA, the CDR3 is TGTGCCAGCAGCTTATCCCCCGGACCCTACGAGCAGTACTTC. Protein sequence: CASSLSPGPYEQYF.

V and J are TRBV4-1 and TRBJ1-2; 7 nucleotides align to TRBD1. The J segment lost 8 bases and the V segment lost 5 bases, leaving 11 bases of the junction unmatched. This CDR3 has 14 residues. Looked up from germline, CDR1 is MGHRA and CDR2 is YSYEKL. The CDR3 coding sequence is TGCGCCAGCAGCGACAAGGGTAGGGGGCGGGGCTACACCTTC. Its protein is CASSDKGRGRGYTF.

The chain has TRBV6-5 and TRBJ2-2, with a tentative D call TRBD2 (6 bases). This CDR3 contains 15 residues. V was trimmed by 4 bases and J by 4 bases, leaving 13 bases between them. The germline CDR1 and CDR2 sequences are MNHEY and SVGAGI. The CDR3 sequence: CASSFVGSGTGELFF. Written as DNA, the CDR3 is TGTGCCAGCAGTTTTGTCGGGAGTGGCACCGGGGAGCTGTTTTTT.

The chain combines TRBV5-1 with TRBJ2-5; D is uncertain. The CDR3 covers 15 residues. The V end lost 2 bases, the J end lost 7 bases, and 18 bases lay between the germline ends. Per the germline V gene, CDR1 is SGHRS and CDR2 is YFSETQ. DNA of the CDR3: TGCGCCAGCAGCTTTGGGTCCCTTGATCTAGTGACCCAGTACTTC. It yields the protein CASSFGSLDLVTQYF.

The V gene is TRBV6-2 or TRBV6-3, the J gene TRBJ2-3; D is unresolved. The ends were cut back, 2 bases at V and 5 bases at J, with 5 bases in the middle. The CDR3 totals 12 residues. CDR1 and CDR2 from the germline V gene are MNHEY and SVGEGT. CDR3 coding DNA: TGTGCCAGCAGTTACCACGGAGATACGCAGTATTTT. Translating it yields CASSYHGDTQYF.

This clonotype was observed a handful of times. The chain couples TRBV12-3 or TRBV12-4 to TRBJ1-2; 7 bases line up with TRBD1. The CDR3 totals 14 residues. V trimming: 3 bases; J trimming: 7 bases; junction bases outside the gene matches: 8. DNA of the CDR3: TGTGCCAGCAGTTTGGGACAGCGGTCGGGTGGCTACACCTTC. Protein product: CASSLGQRSGGYTF.

The chain combines TRBV7-2 with TRBJ2-4, with D perhaps matching TRBD1 (5 bases). The CDR3 spans 14 residues. From germline, CDR1 is SGHTA and CDR2 FQGNSA. Deletions cut 5 bases from V and 13 bases from J, with 21 bases between. CDR3 in DNA: TGTGCCAGCAGCGGCAGGGCAGGCCGCTTCGTGCAGTACTTC. This codes for CASSGRAGRFVQYF.

This clonotype was recorded at least ten times. The chain is built from TRBV15 and TRBJ2-4; D is unresolved. Per the germline V gene, CDR1 is LNHNV and CDR2 is YYDKDF (reference sequence). V shed 1 base and J shed 5 bases, with 12 bases lying between them. The CDR3 is 15 residues long. The DNA of the CDR3 is TGTGCCACCAGCAGAGTCTTATCAGGAGAAAACATTCAGTACTTC. Amino acids: CATSRVLSGENIQYF.

The rearrangement uses TRBV12-3 or TRBV12-4 and TRBJ2-1; the D is unclear. The V gene lost 8 bases and the J gene lost 3 bases, with 8 bases spanning the gap. The length of the CDR3 is 12 residues. In DNA form, the CDR3 reads TGTGCCAGCCATACCGTCTACAATGAGCAGTTCTTC. This encodes CASHTVYNEQFF.

V is TRBV6-6 and J is TRBJ2-4; 7 bases fit TRBD2. The last part of the DNA fits TRBJ2-7 better; the J call may be wrong. Germline CDR1 and CDR2: MNHNY and SVGAGI (reference sequence). This CDR3 contains 15 residues. The CDR3 DNA follows: TGTGCCAGCAGCTCTGGGACTACCGGGACCTACGAGCAGTACTTC. Amino acid sequence: CASSSGTTGTYEQYF.

This clonotype has a count of ten or more. V gene TRBV5-1 combines with J gene TRBJ2-5; the match to TRBD2 covers 9 bases. Per germline, CDR1 SGHRS and CDR2 YFSETQ. V lost 2 bases, J lost 2 bases, and 1 base stayed unmatched. This CDR3 is built from 14 residues. CDR3 protein: CASSLTSGQETQYF. The CDR3 bases are TGCGCCAGCAGCTTAACTAGCGGGCAAGAGACCCAGTACTTC.

V usage is TRBV5-6 and J usage is TRBJ2-7; D remains ambiguous. The V end lost 0 bases, the J end lost 1 base, and 14 bases lay between the germline ends. The CDR3 covers 16 residues. Germline V gives CDR1 SGHDT, CDR2 YYEEEE. This chain's CDR3 is CASSLGARLQSYEQYF. The CDR3 nucleotides read TGTGCCAGCAGCTTGGGGGCTAGGCTCCAATCCTACGAGCAGTACTTC.

This clonotype occurred a few times. V usage is TRBV20-1 and J usage is TRBJ2-3; the D gene is possibly TRBD2 (6 bases). The germline V and J ends were trimmed by 2 bases and 2 bases, with 11 bases remaining between them. The CDR3 covers 14 residues. CDR1 is DFQATT, CDR2 SNEGSKA, per germline (reference sequence). CDR3 bases: TGCAGTGCTAGACGGGACTTAAACACAGATACGCAGTATTTT. This translates into CSARRDLNTDTQYF.

This chain connects TRBV3-1 to TRBJ1-1; no clear D gene. The V end lost 1 base, the J end lost 10 bases, and 10 bases lay between the germline ends. The CDR3 is 12 amino acids. CDR1 is LGHDT and CDR2 is YNNKEL in the germline V gene (reference sequence). The CDR3 DNA follows: TGTGCCAGCAGCCAAGCTGGCCTCGCAGCTTTCTTT. Amino acids: CASSQAGLAAFF. The full variable domain, its missing parts supplied by reference TRBV3-1 and TRBJ1-1, is DTAVSQTPKYLVTQMGNDKSIKCEQNLGHDTMYWYKQDSKKFLKIMFSYNNKELIINETVPNRFSPKSPDKAHLNLHINSLELGDSAVYFCASSQAGLAAFFGQGTRLTVV.

The chain couples TRBV6-1 to TRBJ2-1; 9 bases are a match to TRBD2. V lost 2 bases to trimming and J lost 4 bases; unmatched junction nucleotides: 12. This CDR3 spans 18 amino acids. Germline V gives CDR1 MNHNS, CDR2 SASEGT. The CDR3 loop reads CASSEWVLAGRVYNEQFF. CDR3 coding DNA: TGTGCCAGCAGTGAATGGGTCCTAGCGGGAAGAGTTTACAATGAGCAGTTCTTC.

J is TRBJ2-1 and V is TRBV27; 8 bases fit TRBD2. V lost 6 bases to trimming and J lost 5 bases; unmatched junction nucleotides: 6. Germline lookup yields CDR1 MNHEY and CDR2 SMNVEV (reference sequence). The CDR3 consists of 14 residues. CDR3 nucleotides: TGTGCCAGCAGACTAGCGGAGATGAACAATGAGCAGTTCTTC. Translated: CASRLAEMNNEQFF.

In DNA, the CDR3 is TGTGCCAGCAGTCTTCTGGGGGCAGAGACCTACAATGAGCAGTTCTTC. It yields the protein CASSLLGAETYNEQFF. The genes are TRBV6-5 and TRBJ2-1; tentatively, D is TRBD1 (6 bases). The germline CDR1 and CDR2 sequences are MNHEY and SVGAGI. This CDR3 has 16 residues. V lost 5 bases and J lost 2, with 16 bases in between.

A remark on this clonotype: The junction differs from germline at one of its ends, possibly a read error. The rearrangement links TRBV18 to TRBJ2-5, with D perhaps TRBD1 or TRBD2 (6 bases each). CDR3 length equals 15 residues. The germline V gene encodes CDR1 KGHSH and CDR2 LQKENI. DNA for the CDR3: TGTGCCAGCTCCCCACGACAGGCGATCGGGGAGGACCAGTACTTC. It yields the protein CASSPRQAIGEDQYF.